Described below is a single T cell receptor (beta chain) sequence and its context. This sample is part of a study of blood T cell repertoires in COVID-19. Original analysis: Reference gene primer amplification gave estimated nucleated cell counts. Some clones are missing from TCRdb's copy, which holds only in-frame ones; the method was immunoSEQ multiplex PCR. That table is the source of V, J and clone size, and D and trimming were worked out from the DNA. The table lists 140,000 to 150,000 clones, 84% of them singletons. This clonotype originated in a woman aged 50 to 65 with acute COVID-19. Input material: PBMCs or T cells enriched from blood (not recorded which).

The chain's CDR3 is CASSQATGYNSPLHF. The DNA of the CDR3 is TGCGCCAGCAGCCAAGCTACAGGCTATAATTCACCCCTCCACTTT. The V call is TRBV4-1, the J call TRBJ1-6, with a weak D call TRBD1 (5 bases). Germline values: CDR1 MGHRA, CDR2 YSYEKL. There are 15 residues in the CDR3. V was cut by 1 base and J by 3 bases, with 7 bases left in between.